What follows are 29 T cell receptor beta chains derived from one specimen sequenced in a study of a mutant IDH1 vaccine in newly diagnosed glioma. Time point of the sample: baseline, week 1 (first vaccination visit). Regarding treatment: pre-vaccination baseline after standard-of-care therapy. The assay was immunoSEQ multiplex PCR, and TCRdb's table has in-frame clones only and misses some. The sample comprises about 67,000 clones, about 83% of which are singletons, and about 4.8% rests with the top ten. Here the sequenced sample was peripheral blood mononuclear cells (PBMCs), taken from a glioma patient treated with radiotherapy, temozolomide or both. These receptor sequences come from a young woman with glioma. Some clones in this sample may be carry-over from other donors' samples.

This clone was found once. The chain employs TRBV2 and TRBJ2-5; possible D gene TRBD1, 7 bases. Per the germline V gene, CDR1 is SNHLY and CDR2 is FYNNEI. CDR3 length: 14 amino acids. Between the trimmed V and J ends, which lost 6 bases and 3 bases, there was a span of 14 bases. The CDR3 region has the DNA TGTGCCAGCAGATCGGTCAGGGGGGAAGAGACCCAGTACTTC. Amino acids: CASRSVRGEETQYF.

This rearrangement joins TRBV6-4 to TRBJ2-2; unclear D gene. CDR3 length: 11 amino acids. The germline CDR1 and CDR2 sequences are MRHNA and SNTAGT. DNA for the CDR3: TGTCAAACTCTGGGGACCGGGGAGCTGTTTTTT. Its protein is CQTLGTGELFF.

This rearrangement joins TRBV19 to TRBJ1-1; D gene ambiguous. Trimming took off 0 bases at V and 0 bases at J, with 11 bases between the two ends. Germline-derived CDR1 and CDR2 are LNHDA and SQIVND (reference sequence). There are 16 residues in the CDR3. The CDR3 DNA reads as TGTGCCAGTAGTATAGAAGCGGGGAGCATGAACACTGAAGCTTTCTTT. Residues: CASSIEAGSMNTEAFF.

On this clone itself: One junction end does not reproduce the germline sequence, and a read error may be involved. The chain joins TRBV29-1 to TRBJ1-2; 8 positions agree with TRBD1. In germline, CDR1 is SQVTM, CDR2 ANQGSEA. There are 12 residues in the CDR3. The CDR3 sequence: CSVEDRGYGYTF. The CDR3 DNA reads TGCAGCGTAGAAGACAGGGGCTATGGCTACACCTTC. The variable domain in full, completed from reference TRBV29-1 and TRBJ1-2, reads SAVISQKPSRDICQRGTSLTIQCQVDSQVTMMFWYRQQPGQSLTLIATANQGSEATYESGFVIDKFPISRPNLTFSTLTVSNMSPEDSSIYLCSVEDRGYGYTFGSGTRLTVV.

CDR3 nucleotide sequence: TGTGCCAGCAGCCACCGGACAGTCTCCCAAGAGACCCAGTACTTC. This sequence encodes CASSHRTVSQETQYF. The genes are TRBV5-4 and TRBJ2-5; weak D call: TRBD1 (6 bases). V was cut by 4 bases and J by 1 base, with 14 bases left in between. Germline V gives CDR1 SGHNT, CDR2 YYREEE (reference sequence). This CDR3 spans 15 amino acids.

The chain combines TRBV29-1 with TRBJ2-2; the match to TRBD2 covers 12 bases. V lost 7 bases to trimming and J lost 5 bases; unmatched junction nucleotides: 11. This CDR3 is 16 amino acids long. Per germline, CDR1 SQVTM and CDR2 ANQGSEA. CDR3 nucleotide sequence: TGCAGCGCCTCTCCGACTAGCGGGAGTGGAACCGGGGAGCTGTTTTTT. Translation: CSASPTSGSGTGELFF.

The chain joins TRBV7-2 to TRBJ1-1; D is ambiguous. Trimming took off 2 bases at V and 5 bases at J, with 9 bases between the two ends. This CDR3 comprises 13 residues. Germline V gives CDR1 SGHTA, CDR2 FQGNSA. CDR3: CASSLRSGTEAFF. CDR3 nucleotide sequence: TGTGCCAGCAGCTTAAGGTCCGGGACTGAAGCTTTCTTT.

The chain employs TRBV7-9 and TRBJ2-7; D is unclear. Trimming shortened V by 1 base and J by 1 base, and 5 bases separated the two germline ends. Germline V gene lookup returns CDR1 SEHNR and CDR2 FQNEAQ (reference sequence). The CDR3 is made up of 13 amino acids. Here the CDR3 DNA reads TGTGCCAGCAGCTTAGAACAGTCCTACGAGCAGTACTTC. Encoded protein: CASSLEQSYEQYF.

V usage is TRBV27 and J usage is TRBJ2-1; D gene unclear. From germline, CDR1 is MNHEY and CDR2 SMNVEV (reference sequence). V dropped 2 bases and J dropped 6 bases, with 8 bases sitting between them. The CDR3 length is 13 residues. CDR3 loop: CASSLRNSNEQFF. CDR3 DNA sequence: TGTGCCAGCAGTTTACGGAACTCCAATGAGCAGTTCTTC.

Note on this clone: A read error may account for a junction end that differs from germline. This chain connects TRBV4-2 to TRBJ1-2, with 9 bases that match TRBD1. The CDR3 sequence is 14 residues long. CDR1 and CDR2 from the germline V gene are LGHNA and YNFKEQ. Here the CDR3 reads CASSASGGDRVPAF. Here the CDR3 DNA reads TGTGCCAGCAGCGCAAGTGGGGGGGACAGGGTTCCCGCCTTC.

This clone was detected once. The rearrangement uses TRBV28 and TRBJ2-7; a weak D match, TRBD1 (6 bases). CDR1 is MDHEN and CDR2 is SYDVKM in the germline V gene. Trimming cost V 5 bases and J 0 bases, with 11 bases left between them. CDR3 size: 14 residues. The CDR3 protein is CASSQQGPSYEQYF. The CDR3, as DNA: TGTGCCAGCAGTCAACAGGGTCCCTCCTACGAGCAGTACTTC.

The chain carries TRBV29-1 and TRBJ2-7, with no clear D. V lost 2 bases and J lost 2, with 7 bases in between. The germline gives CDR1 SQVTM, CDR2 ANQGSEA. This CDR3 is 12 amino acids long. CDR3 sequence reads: CSVEKGPYEQYF. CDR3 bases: TGCAGCGTTGAAAAGGGTCCCTACGAGCAGTACTTC.

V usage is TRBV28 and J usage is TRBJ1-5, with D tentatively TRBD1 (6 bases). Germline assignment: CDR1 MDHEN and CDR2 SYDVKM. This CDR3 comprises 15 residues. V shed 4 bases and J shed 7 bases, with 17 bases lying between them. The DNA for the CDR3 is TGTGCCAGCAGTTCAAGGGGGGGATTGTGGCAGCCCCAGCATTTT. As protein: CASSSRGGLWQPQHF.

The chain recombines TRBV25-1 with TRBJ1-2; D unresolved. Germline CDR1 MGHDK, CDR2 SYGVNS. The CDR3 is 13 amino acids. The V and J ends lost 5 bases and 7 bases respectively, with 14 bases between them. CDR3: CASSRSGMGGYTF. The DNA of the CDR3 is TGTGCCAGCAGTCGGTCCGGGATGGGTGGCTACACCTTC.

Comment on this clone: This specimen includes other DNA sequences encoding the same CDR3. CDR3 protein: CASSLGGTGELFF. Written as DNA, the CDR3 is TGTGCCAGCAGCTTAGGGGGTACCGGGGAGCTGTTTTTT. The chain carries TRBV7-9 and TRBJ2-2; no definite D call. Trimming took off 1 base at V and 5 bases at J, with 5 bases between the two ends. The CDR3 runs 13 residues. CDR1 is SEHNR, CDR2 FQNEAQ, per germline (reference sequence).

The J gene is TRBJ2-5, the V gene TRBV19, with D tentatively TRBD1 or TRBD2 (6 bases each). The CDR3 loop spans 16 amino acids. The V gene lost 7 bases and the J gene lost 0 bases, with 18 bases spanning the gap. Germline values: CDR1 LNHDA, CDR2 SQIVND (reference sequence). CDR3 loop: CASKGPRGAYQETQYF. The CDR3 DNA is TGTGCCAGTAAAGGCCCAAGGGGGGCGTACCAAGAGACCCAGTACTTC. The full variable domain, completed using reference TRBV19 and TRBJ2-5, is DGGITQSPKYLFRKEGQNVTLSCEQNLNHDAMYWYRQDPGQGLRLIYYSQIVNDFQKGDIAEGYSVSREKKESFPLTVTSAQKNPTAFYLCASKGPRGAYQETQYFGPGTRLLVL.

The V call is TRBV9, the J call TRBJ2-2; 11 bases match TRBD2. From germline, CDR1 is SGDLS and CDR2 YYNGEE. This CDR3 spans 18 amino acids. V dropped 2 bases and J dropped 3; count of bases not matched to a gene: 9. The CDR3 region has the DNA TGTGCCAGCAGCGTCGGTCCTAGCGGGAGGACGTACACCGGGGAGCTGTTTTTT. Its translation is CASSVGPSGRTYTGELFF.

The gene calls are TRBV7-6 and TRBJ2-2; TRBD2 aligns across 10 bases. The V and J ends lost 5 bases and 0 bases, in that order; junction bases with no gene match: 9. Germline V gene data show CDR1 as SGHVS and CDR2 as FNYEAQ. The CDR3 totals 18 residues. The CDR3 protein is CASSPALAGEANTGELFF. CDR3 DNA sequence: TGTGCCAGCAGCCCCGCCCTAGCGGGGGAAGCGAACACCGGGGAGCTGTTTTTT. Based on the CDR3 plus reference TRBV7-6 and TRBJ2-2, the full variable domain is GAGVSQSPRYKVTKRGQDVALRCDPISGHVSLYWYRQALGQGPEFLTYFNYEAQQDKSGLPNDRFSAERPEGSISTLTIQRTEQRDSAMYRCASSPALAGEANTGELFFGEGSRLTVL.

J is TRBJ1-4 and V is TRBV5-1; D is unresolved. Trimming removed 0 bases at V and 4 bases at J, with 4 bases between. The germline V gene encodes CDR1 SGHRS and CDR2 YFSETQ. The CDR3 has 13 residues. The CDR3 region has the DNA TGCGCCAGCAGCTTGGACAATAATGAAAAACTGTTTTTT. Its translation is CASSLDNNEKLFF. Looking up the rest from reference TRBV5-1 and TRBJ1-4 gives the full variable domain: KAGVTQTPRYLIKTRGQQVTLSCSPISGHRSVSWYQQTPGQGLQFLFEYFSETQRNKGNFPGRFSGRQFSNSRSEMNVSTLELGDSALYLCASSLDNNEKLFFGSGTQLSVL.

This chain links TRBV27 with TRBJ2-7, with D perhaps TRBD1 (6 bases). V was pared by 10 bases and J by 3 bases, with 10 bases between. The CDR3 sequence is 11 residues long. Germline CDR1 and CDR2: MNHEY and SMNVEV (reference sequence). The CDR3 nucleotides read TGTGCCACCGGACAGTTCTACGAGCAGTACTTC. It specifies CATGQFYEQYF.

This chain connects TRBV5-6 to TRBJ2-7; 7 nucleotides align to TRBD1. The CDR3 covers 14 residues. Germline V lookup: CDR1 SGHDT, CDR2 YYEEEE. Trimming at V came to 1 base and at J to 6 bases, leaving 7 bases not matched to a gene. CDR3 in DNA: TGTGCCAGCAGCTTGCCGGGACAGAACCGCGAGCAGTACTTC. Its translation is CASSLPGQNREQYF.

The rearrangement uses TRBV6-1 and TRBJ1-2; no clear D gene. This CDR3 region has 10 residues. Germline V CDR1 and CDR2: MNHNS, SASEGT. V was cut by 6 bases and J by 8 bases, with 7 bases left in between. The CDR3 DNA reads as TGTGCCAGCAGCCTGGGCGGCTACACCTTC. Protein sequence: CASSLGGYTF.

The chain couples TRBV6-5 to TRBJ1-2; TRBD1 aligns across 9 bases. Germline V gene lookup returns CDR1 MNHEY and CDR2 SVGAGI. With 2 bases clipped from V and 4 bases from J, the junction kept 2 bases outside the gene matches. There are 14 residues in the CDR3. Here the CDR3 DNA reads TGTGCCAGCAGTTACGGACAGGGGCGCTATGGCTACACCTTC. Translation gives CASSYGQGRYGYTF.

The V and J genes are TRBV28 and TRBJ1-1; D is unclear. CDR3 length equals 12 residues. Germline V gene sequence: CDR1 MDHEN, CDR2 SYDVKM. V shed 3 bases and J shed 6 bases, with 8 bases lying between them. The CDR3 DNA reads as TGTGCCAGCAGTTTTAGGGCCGCTGAAGCTTTCTTT. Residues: CASSFRAAEAFF.

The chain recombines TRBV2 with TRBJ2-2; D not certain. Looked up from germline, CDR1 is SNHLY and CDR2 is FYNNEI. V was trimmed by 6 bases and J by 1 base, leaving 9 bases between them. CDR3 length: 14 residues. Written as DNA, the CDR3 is TGTGCCAGCAGGTCACAAAGGAACACCGGGGAGCTGTTTTTT. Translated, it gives CASRSQRNTGELFF.

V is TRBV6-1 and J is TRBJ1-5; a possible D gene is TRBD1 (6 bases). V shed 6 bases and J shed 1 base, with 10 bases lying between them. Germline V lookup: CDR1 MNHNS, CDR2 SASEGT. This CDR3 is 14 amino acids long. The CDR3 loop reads CASRGGGSNQPQHF. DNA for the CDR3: TGTGCCAGCAGGGGAGGGGGGAGCAATCAGCCCCAGCATTTT.

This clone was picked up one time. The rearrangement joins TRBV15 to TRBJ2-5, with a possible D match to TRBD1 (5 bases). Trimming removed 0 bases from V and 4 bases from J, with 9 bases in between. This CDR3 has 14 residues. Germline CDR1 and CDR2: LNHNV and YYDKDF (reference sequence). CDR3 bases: TGTGCCACCAGCAGAGACAGGGAAGTAGAGACCCAGTACTTC. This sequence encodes CATSRDREVETQYF.

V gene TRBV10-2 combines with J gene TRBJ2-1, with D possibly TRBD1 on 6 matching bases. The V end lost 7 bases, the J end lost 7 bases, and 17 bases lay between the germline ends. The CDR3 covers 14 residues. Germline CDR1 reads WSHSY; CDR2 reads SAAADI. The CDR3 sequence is CASMSTSGANEQFF. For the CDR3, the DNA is TGCGCCAGCATGAGTACCTCAGGGGCAAATGAGCAGTTCTTC.

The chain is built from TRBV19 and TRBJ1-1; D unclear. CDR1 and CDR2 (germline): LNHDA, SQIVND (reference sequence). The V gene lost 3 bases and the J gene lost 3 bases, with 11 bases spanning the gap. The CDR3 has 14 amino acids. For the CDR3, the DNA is TGTGCCAGTAGTATTGGACGGATCCACACTGAAGCTTTCTTT. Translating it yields CASSIGRIHTEAFF.